The sequence of this T cell receptor (beta chain) was determined in a study of T cell clonality in common variable immunodeficiency. Study-wide results and caveats: In common variable immunodeficiency, TCR beta chains reportedly carried fewer deletions and N-nucleotide insertions. CVID subjects shared fewer TCRbeta clones than healthy controls did. Authors noted CVID clonality's cause needs subpopulation repertoire sequencing.

The CDR3 runs 13 residues. The V and J ends lost 0 bases and 6 bases respectively, with 12 bases between them. Germline V lookup: CDR1 GTSNPN, CDR2 SVGIG (reference sequence). Generated by immunoSEQ multiplex PCR, the TCRdb table keeps only in-frame clones and is missing some. The table lists 9,500 to 15,000 clones, no singletons, with more than 5.5% in the top ten. In this sample, this clone turned up a few times. Its target is not known. The CDR3 goes on 3 residues after the read ends, and that part is filled in from the germline J gene. The sequencing sample was made of peripheral blood mononuclear cells. The TCR sequence derives from a human donor with common variable immunodeficiency. This chain joins TRBV30 and TRBJ2-7; no reliable D call. The CDR3 loop is CAWSVIGSSEQYF. The covered CDR3 bases are TGTGCCTGGAGTGTAATAGGGTCAAGCGAG.